This TCR beta chain was recorded in a study of blood T cell repertoires in COVID-19. Study-level information: T cells, B-cell-depleted T cells, or PBMCs provided the cDNA or gDNA that served as material.

The data were produced by immunoSEQ multiplex PCR, yet TCRdb's version contains in-frame clones alone and is incomplete. The profile covers approximately 66,000 clones, with around 87% appearing a single time and roughly 7.2% taken by the ten largest. V dropped 6 bases and J dropped 12; count of bases not matched to a gene: 16. The CDR3 extends over 15 amino acids. From germline, CDR1 is MNHEY and CDR2 SVGEGT. Sample: peripheral blood. The sequence came from a man aged 55 to 69 with acute or convalescent COVID-19. The V gene is TRBV6-2 or TRBV6-3, the J gene TRBJ1-2; 10 bases agree with TRBD1. The CDR3 sequence is CASSSRAGQGVLHTF. The CDR3, as DNA: TGTGCCAGCAGCTCAAGGGCCGGACAGGGGGTACTCCACACCTTC.